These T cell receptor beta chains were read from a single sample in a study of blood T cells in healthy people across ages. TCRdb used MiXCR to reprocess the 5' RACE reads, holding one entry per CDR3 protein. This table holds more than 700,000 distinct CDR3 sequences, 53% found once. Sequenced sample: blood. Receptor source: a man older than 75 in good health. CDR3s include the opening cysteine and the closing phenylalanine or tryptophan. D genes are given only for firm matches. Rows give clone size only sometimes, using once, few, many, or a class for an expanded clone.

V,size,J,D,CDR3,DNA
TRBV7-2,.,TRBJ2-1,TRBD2,CASSLDSGTSPFF,TGTGCCAGCAGCCTCGACTCCGGGACTAGCCCGTTCTTC
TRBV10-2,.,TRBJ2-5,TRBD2,CASTGTRAGAQYF,TGCGCCAGCACGGGGACTAGGGCCGGGGCCCAGTACTTC
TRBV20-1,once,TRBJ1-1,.,CSARPDVAEAFF,TGCAGTGCTAGACCGGACGTAGCTGAAGCTTTCTTT
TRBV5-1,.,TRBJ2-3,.,CASSSTVGSSSTDTQYF,TGCGCCAGCAGCTCGACGGTCGGCAGTTCTAGCACAGATACGCAGTATTTT
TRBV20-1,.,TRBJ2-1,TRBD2,CSAPREAGVNNEQFF,TGCAGTGCTCCCCGCGAAGCGGGGGTGAACAATGAGCAGTTCTTC
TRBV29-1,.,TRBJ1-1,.,CSVEDRRRAMNTEAFF,TGCAGCGTTGAAGATCGGAGACGGGCAATGAACACTGAAGCTTTCTTT
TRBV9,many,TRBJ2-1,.,CASSLQPGNEQFF,TGTGCCAGCAGCCTTCAACCGGGGAATGAGCAGTTCTTC
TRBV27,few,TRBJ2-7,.,CASSPVVTSYEQYF,TGTGCCAGCAGCCCTGTTGTTACATCCTACGAGCAGTACTTC
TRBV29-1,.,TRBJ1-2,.,CSVGRGAYGYTF,TGCAGCGTTGGTCGAGGGGCCTATGGCTACACCTTC
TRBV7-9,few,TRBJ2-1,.,CASSSNIRGSSYNEQFF,TGTGCCAGCAGCTCCAATATCCGGGGGAGCTCCTACAATGAGCAGTTCTTC
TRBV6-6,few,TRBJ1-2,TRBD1,CASSYAAGGGYGYTF,TGTGCCAGCAGTTACGCGGCAGGGGGCGGCTATGGCTACACCTTC
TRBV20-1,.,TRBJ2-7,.,CSARAREYEQYF,TGCAGTGCTAGAGCGAGGGAGTACGAGCAGTACTTC
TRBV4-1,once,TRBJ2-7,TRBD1,CASSQAPTGGEQYF,TGCGCCAGCAGCCAAGCCCCAACAGGGGGCGAGCAGTACTTC
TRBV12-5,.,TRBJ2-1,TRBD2,CASGSGTSGSNEQFF,TGTGCTAGTGGGTCCGGGACTAGCGGGAGCAATGAGCAGTTCTTC
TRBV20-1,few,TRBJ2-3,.,CSAVGGTDTQYF,TGCAGTGCCGTCGGAGGAACGGATACGCAGTATTTT
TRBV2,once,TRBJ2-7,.,CASRQMGGYEQYF,TGTGCCAGCCGACAGATGGGAGGCTACGAGCAGTACTTC
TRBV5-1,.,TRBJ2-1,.,CASSLGGRGNNEQFF,TGCGCCAGCAGCTTAGGAGGGAGGGGGAACAATGAGCAGTTCTTC
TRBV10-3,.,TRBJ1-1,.,CAISVGQWVRVGKDTEAFF,TGTGCCATCAGTGTAGGACAGTGGGTACGAGTTGGGAAGGACACTGAAGCTTTCTTT
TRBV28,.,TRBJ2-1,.,CASSFGQTHNEQFF,TGTGCCAGCAGTTTCGGCCAGACCCACAATGAGCAGTTCTTC
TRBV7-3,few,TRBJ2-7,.,CASSLGPGLSYEQYF,TGTGCCAGCAGCTTAGGGCCCGGCCTATCCTACGAGCAGTACTTC
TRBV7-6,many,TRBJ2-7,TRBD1,CASRDSAAGGLEQYF,TGTGCCAGCAGGGACTCGGCGGCAGGGGGTTTGGAGCAGTACTTC
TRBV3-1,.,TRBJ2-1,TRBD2,CASSQERSGRSPSYNEQFF,TGTGCCAGCAGCCAAGAAAGGAGCGGGAGGTCCCCCTCCTACAATGAGCAGTTCTTC
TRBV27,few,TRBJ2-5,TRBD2,CASSDLGTGRLAGQETQYF,TGTGCCAGCAGCGATTTAGGGACAGGTCGACTAGCGGGACAAGAGACCCAGTACTTC
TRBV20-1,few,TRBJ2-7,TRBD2,CSARVASGRTYEQYF,TGCAGTGCTAGAGTGGCCAGCGGGAGGACTTACGAGCAGTACTTC
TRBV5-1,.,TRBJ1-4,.,CASSPGVGRVPATNEKLFF,TGCGCCAGCAGCCCTGGAGTGGGGCGCGTTCCCGCAACTAATGAAAAACTGTTTTTT
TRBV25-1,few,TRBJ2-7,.,CASSDRWTASYEQYF,TGTGCCAGCAGTGACAGATGGACGGCGTCCTACGAGCAGTACTTC
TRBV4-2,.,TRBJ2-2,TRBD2,CASSLGGGAGIGELFF,TGTGCCAGCAGCCTAGGCGGGGGGGCAGGGATCGGGGAGCTGTTTTTT
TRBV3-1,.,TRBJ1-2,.,CASRKASGYGYTF,TGTGCCAGCAGAAAGGCTAGCGGGTATGGCTACACCTTC
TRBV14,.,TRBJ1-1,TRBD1,CASSQDGVFVARQGGTEAFF,TGTGCCAGCAGCCAAGATGGTGTATTTGTGGCCAGACAGGGCGGCACTGAAGCTTTCTTT
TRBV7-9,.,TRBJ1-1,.,CASSSTDRGTEAFF,TGTGCCAGCAGCTCGACAGATAGAGGCACTGAAGCTTTCTTT
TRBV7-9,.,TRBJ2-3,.,CASSLGQGRKPPSTDTQYF,TGTGCCAGCAGCTTAGGCCAGGGGCGCAAGCCGCCTAGCACAGATACGCAGTATTTT
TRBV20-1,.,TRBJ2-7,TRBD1,CSAPRGQAPYEQYF,TGCAGTGCCCCTAGGGGGCAGGCCCCCTACGAGCAGTACTTC
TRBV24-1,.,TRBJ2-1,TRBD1,CATSDRPNSGGAEQFF,TGTGCCACCAGTGACCGTCCCAACTCAGGGGGCGCGGAGCAGTTCTTC
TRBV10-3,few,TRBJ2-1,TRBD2,CAISESLAGAYEQFF,TGTGCCATCAGTGAGTCACTAGCGGGAGCATATGAGCAGTTCTTC
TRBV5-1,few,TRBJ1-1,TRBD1,CASSSHPGQFLSEAFF,TGCGCCAGCAGCTCCCACCCGGGACAGTTTCTGTCTGAAGCTTTCTTT
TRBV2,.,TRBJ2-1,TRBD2,CASSEAGLGGEEQFF,TGTGCCAGCAGTGAAGCGGGACTAGGCGGGGAAGAGCAGTTCTTC
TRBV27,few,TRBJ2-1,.,CASSPARDEQFF,TGTGCCAGCAGTCCGGCCAGGGATGAGCAGTTCTTC
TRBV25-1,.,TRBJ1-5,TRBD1,CASTGTGGEQPQHF,TGTGCCAGCACCGGGACAGGGGGCGAGCAGCCCCAGCATTTT
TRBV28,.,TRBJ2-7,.,CASKDAGTHYEQYF,TGTGCCAGCAAAGATGCGGGCACTCACTACGAGCAGTACTTC
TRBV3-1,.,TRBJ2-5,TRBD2,CASSRTSGAVQETQYF,TGTGCCAGCAGCCGGACTAGCGGGGCTGTCCAAGAGACCCAGTACTTC
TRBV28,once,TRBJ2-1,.,CASLRDGNEQFF,TGTGCCAGCCTTAGGGACGGCAATGAGCAGTTCTTC
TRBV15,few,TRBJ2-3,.,CATSRLLTDTQYF,TGTGCCACCAGCAGATTACTCACAGATACGCAGTATTTT
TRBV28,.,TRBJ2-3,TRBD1,CASSGDSAHSTDTQYF,TGTGCCAGCAGTGGGGACAGTGCTCATAGCACAGATACGCAGTATTTT
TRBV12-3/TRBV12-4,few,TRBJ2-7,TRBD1,CASSRTGYHEQYF,TGTGCCAGCAGTCGGACAGGGTACCACGAGCAGTACTTC
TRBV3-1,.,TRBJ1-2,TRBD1,CASSQAVSGGGSGYTF,TGTGCCAGCAGCCAAGCGGTCTCAGGGGGCGGCAGTGGCTACACCTTC
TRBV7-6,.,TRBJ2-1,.,CASGRGPSSYNEQFF,TGTGCCAGCGGACGAGGTCCCAGCTCCTACAATGAGCAGTTCTTC
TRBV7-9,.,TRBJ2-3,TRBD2,CASSQSPGTSGTDTQYF,TGTGCCAGCAGTCAGAGCCCCGGGACTAGCGGCACAGATACGCAGTATTTT
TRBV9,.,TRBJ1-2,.,CASSVAPRKGGYTF,TGTGCCAGCAGCGTAGCGCCCAGGAAGGGGGGCTACACCTTC